This T cell receptor (beta chain) was obtained from a study of shared clonotypes between healthy human individuals. Both CD45RO+ cells and CCR7-negative CD45RA+ TemRA cells were combined to make up CD8 memory. After removal of 4 bases from V and 4 bases from J, the junction contained 6 bases not matched to a gene. Germline CDR1 SQVTM, CDR2 ANQGSEA. There are 15 residues in the CDR3. The repertoire was sequenced with immunoSEQ multiplex PCR; TCRdb's copy has only in-frame clones and lacks some. The sample carries about 120,000 clones, over 65% recorded once. The J gene is TRBJ2-7, the V gene TRBV29-1, with 14 bases fitting TRBD2. Source material: memory CD8+ T cells sorted from blood. Specified subset: CD45RO+ cells pooled with CCR7-negative TemRA cells. The sequence derives from a woman aged 25 to 45 in good health. DNA of the CDR3: TGCAGCGTTGCCGGGGGGACTAGCGGGAGTTACGAGCAGTACTTC. Translating gives CSVAGGTSGSYEQYF.